This T cell receptor beta chain is drawn from a study of neurological immune-mediated disorders. As for the cDNA, it was generated by 5'RACE with 10-nucleotide random UMIs. TCRdb re-called the 5' RACE reads with MiXCR, one entry per CDR3 protein. This sample has roughly 90,000 distinct CDR3 sequences, with under 4.5% found just once. The CDR3 totals 12 residues. Germline loops: CDR1 DFQATT, CDR2 SNEGSKA (reference sequence). Study findings and constraints: The repertoires of 18 of 34 multiple sclerosis patients were placed by phylogenetic grouping in a single related-CDR3 cluster, which may be a signature.

The table lists this clonotype with many counts. Antigen unknown. Material for sequencing was PBMCs. The TCR was taken from a woman aged 45-65 years with multiple sclerosis. The rearrangement links TRBV20-1 to TRBJ1-3; no clear D gene. CDR3 region: CGWYHAGNTIYF. For the CDR3, the DNA is TGCGGGTGGTACCACGCTGGAAACACCATATATTTT.